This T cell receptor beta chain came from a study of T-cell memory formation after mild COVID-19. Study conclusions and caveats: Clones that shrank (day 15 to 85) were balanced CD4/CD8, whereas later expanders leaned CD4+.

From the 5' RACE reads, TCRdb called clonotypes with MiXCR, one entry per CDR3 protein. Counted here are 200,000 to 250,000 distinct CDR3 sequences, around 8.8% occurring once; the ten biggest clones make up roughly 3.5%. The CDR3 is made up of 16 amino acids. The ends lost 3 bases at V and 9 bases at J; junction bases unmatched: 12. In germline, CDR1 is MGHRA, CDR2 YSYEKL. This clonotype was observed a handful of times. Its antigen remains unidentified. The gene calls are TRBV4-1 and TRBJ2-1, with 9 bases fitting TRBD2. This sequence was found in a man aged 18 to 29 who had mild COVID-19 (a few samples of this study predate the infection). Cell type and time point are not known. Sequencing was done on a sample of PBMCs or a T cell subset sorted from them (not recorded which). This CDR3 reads CASSQGRAGGPLEQFF. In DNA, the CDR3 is TGCGCCAGCAGCCAGGGACGGGCGGGGGGGCCCCTTGAGCAGTTCTTC.